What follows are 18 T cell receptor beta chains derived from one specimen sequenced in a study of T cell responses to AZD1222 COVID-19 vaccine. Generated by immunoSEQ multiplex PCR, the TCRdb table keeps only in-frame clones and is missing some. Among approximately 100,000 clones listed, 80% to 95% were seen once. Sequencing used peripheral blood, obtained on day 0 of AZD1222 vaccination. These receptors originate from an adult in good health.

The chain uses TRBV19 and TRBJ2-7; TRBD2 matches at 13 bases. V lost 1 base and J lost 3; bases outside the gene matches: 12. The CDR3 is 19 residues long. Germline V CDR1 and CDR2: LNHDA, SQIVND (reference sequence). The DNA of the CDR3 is TGTGCCAGTAGTATAGGTCGACTAGCGGGGGGCCGACCGTTCTACGAGCAGTACTTC. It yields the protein CASSIGRLAGGRPFYEQYF.

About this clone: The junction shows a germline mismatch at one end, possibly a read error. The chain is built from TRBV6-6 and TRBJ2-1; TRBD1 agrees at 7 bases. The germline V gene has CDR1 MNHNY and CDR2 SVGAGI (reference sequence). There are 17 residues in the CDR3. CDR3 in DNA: TGTGCCAGCAGTCCGGGACAGCGTATGACCCGCCAATATGATCAGTTCTTC. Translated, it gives CASSPGQRMTRQYDQFF.

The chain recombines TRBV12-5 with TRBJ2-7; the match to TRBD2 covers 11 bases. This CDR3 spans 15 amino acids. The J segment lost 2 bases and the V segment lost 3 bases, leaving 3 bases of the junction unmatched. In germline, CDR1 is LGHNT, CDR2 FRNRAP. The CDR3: CASGFSGGGPYEQYF. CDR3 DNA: TGTGCTAGTGGTTTTAGCGGGGGGGGCCCCTACGAGCAGTACTTC.

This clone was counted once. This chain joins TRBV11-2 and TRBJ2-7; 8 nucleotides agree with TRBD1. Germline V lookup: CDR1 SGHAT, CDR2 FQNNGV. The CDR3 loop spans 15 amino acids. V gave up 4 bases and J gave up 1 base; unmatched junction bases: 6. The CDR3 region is CASSYRRTGSYEQYF. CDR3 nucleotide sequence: TGTGCCAGCAGCTACCGCCGGACAGGGTCCTACGAGCAGTACTTC.

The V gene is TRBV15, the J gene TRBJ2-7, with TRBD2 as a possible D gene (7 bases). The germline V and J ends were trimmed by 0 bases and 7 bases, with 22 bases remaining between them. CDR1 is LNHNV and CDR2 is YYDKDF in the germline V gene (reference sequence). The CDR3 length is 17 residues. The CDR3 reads CATSRDWRGPWRGEQYF. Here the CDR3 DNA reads TGTGCCACCAGCAGAGATTGGCGGGGGCCCTGGCGCGGGGAGCAGTACTTC.

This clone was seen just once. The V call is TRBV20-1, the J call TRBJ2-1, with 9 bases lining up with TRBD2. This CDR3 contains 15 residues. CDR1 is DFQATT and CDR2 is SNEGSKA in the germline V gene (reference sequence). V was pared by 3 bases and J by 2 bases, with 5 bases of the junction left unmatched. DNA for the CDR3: TGCAGTGCTAGTAGGGCGGGGGGGCCCTACAATGAGCAGTTCTTC. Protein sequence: CSASRAGGPYNEQFF.

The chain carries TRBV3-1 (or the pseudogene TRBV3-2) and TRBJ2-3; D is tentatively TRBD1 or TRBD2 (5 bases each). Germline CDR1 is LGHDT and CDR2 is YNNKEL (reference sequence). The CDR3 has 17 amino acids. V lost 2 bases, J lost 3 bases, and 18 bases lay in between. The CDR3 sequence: CASSQTRGRGFTDTQYF. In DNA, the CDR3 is TGTGCCAGCAGCCAAACGAGGGGAAGAGGATTTACAGATACGCAGTATTTT.

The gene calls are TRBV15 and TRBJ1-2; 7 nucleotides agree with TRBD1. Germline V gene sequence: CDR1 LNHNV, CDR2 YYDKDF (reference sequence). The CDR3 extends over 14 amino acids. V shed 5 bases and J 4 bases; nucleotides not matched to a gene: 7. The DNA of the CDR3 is TGTGCCACCAGCGCCCGGACAGGATTCTATGGCTACACCTTC. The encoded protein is CATSARTGFYGYTF.

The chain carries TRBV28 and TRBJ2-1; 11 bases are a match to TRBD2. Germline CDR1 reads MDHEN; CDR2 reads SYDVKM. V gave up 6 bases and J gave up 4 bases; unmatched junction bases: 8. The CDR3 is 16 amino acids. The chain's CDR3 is CASRRNLAGGYNEQFF. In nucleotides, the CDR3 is TGTGCCAGCAGGCGAAACCTAGCGGGGGGATACAATGAGCAGTTCTTC.

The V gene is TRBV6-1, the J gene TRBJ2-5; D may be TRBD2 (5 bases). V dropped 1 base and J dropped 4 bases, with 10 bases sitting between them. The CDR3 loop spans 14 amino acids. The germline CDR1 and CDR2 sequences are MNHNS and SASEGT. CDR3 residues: CASSEGGLLETQYF. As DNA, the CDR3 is TGTGCCAGCAGTGAAGGCGGGCTCTTAGAGACCCAGTACTTC.

The CDR3 coding sequence is TGTGCCAGCAGCCTGCACCAAACCGGGTCCCTCTATGGCTACACCTTC. Residues: CASSLHQTGSLYGYTF. J is TRBJ1-2 and V is TRBV4-2; D is undetermined. The CDR3 loop spans 16 amino acids. The germline V gene encodes CDR1 LGHNA and CDR2 YNFKEQ. V was shortened by 4 bases and J by 4 bases, with 19 bases between the two germline ends.

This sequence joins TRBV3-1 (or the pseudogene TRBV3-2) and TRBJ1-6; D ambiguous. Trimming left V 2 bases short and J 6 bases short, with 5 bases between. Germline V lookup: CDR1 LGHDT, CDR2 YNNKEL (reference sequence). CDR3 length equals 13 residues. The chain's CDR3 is CASSQNPNSPLHF. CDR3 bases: TGTGCCAGCAGCCAAAACCCTAATTCACCCCTCCACTTT.

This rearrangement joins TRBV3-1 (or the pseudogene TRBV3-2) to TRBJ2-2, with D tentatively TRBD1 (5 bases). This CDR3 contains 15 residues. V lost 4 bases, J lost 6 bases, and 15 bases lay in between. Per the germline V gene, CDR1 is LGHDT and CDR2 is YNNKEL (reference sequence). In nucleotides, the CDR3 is TGTGCCAGCAGCCCACCCAGGGTTTTATCCGGGGAGCTGTTTTTT. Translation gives CASSPPRVLSGELFF.

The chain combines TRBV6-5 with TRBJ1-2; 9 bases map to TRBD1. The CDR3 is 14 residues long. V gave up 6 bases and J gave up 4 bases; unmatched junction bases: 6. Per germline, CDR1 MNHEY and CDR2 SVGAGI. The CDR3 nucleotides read TGTGCCAGCAGGAGACAGGGGGGCCTCTATGGCTACACCTTC. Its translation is CASRRQGGLYGYTF.

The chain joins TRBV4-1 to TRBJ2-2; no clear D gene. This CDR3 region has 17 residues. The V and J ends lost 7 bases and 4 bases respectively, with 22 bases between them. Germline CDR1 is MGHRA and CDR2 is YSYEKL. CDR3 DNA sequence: TGCGCCAGCATGCCACAAGCTTTGCAAGCGTTCACCGGGGAGCTGTTTTTT. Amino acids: CASMPQALQAFTGELFF.

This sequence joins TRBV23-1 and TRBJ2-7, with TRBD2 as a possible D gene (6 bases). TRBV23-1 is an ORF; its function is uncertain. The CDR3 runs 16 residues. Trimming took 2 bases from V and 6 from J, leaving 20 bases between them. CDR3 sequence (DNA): TGCGCCAGCAGTCAACCACCGGACTACCCCGTCTCCGAGCAGTACTTC. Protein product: CASSQPPDYPVSEQYF.

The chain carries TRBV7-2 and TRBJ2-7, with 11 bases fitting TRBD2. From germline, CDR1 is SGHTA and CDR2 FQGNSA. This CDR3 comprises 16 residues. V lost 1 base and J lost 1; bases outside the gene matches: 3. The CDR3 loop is CASSLGASGGSYEQYF. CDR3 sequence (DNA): TGTGCCAGCAGCTTAGGAGCTAGCGGGGGGTCCTACGAGCAGTACTTC. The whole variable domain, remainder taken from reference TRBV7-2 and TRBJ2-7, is GAGVSQSPSNKVTEKGKDVELRCDPISGHTALYWYRQSLGQGLEFLIYFQGNSAPDKSGLPSDRFSAERTGGSVSTLTIQRTQQEDSAVYLCASSLGASGGSYEQYFGPGTRLTVT.

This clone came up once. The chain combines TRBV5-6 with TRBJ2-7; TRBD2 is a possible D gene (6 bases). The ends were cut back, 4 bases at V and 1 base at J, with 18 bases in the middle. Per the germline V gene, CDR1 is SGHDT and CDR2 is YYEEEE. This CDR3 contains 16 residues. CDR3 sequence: CASSPLTGGPSYEQYF. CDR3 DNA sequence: TGTGCCAGCAGCCCCCTCACCGGGGGTCCTTCCTACGAGCAGTACTTC.